The present T cell receptor (beta chain) was sequenced within a study of shared clonotypes between healthy human individuals. Study-wide results and caveats: Sharing across several donors was seen in roughly 5% of naive CD4 clonotypes.

The germline V gene has CDR1 SGHNT and CDR2 YYREEE (reference sequence). V gave up 4 bases and J gave up 5 bases; unmatched junction bases: 8. This CDR3 contains 15 residues. As concerns this clone: The antigen is not known.

The table came from immunoSEQ multiplex PCR; TCRdb's copy has only in-frame clones and leaves some out. The data contain fewer than 2.5 million clones, approximately 93% of them seen just once; the ten biggest clones take up about 0.39%. HIV-negative, healthy adults without recent acute infections or vaccinations were the donors. The chain has TRBV5-4 and TRBJ2-5, with TRBD1 matching 10 bases. The sequence was obtained from a man younger than 30 in good health. Some clones in this sample may be carry-over from other donors' samples. Sequences were obtained from naive CD4+ T cells from PBMCs. The sample's subset: CD45RA+ positively selected. Here the CDR3 reads CASSRRQGARETQYF. The CDR3 DNA is TGTGCCAGCAGCCGTAGACAGGGGGCGCGGGAGACCCAGTACTTC.